This section outlines one TCR beta chain sequence together with its context. Its antigen remains unknown. A J-beta primer mix and a sample-barcoded 5' primer were used in a second PCR of roughly 7 to 12 cycles. Tags on each cDNA molecule came from a template-switch adaptor with 12 random nucleotides. TCRdb processed the 5' RACE reads anew with MiXCR; each CDR3 protein has one entry. The sample shows about 1.4 million distinct CDR3 sequences, around 59% of them seen only once. The data originate from a study of blood T cells in healthy people across ages. Study summary: With template switching, about one barcoded beta molecule was captured per two T cells.

Whole-study results and caveats: Conclusively comparing naive with antigen-experienced cells was impossible with unsorted PBMCs.

Germline V lookup: CDR1 MNHNS, CDR2 SASEGT. This CDR3 spans 14 amino acids. The sample consisted of blood. This chain connects TRBV6-1 to TRBJ2-5; 7 nucleotides line up with TRBD1. The J call may not be correct, given that the DNA end is closer to TRBJ2-7. The receptor comes from a man younger than 35 in good health. CDR3: CASSEKTGLYEQYF. CDR3 DNA sequence: TGTGCCAGCAGTGAAAAGACAGGGCTCTACGAGCAGTACTTC.